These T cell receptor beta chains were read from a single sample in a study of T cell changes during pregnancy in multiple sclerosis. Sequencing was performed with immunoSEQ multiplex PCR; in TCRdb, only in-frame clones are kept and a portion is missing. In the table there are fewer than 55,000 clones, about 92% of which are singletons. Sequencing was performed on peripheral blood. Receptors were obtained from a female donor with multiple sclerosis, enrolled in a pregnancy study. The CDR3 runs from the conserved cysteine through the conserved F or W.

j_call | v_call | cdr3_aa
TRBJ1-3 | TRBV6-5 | CASSIRQGGGNTIYF
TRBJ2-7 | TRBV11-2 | CASSLRETNEQYF
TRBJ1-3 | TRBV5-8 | CASSLGVGSGNTIYF
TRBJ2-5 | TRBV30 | CAWSVLRLGGVETQYF
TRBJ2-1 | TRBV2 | CASTLGQGTYNEQFF
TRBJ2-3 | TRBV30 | CAWSVILGTQYF
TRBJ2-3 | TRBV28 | CASSFAIAGALSTDTQYF
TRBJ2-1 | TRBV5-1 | CASSVDNEQFF
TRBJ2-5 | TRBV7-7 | CASSLIAGGLETQYF
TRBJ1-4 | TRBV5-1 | CASSFGGEKLFF